The clone carrying this T cell receptor beta chain was seen ten or more times. The antigen is not known. This sample was included in a study of spatial heterogeneity in lung cancer. The study, taken as a whole, reports: Detection of ubiquitous tumor TCRs in blood was higher at resection than follow-up.

TCRdb independently ran MiXCR on the 5' RACE reads; one entry per CDR3 protein. The profile shows 23,000 or so distinct CDR3 sequences, over 6% of them singletons. As for time point: sample taken at primary tumor resection. The cohort: roughly 72 early-stage, untreated non-small cell lung cancer patients. Germline V gene data show CDR1 as MDHEN and CDR2 as SYDVKM. This CDR3 comprises 12 residues. Trimming pared 5 bases from V and 7 bases from J, leaving 9 bases between. This rearrangement joins TRBV28 to TRBJ2-4; D ambiguous. The sample consisted of PBMCs, taken at surgery. The TCR comes from a male donor with early-stage non-small cell lung cancer. The CDR3 loop is CASSPNVNIQYF. The CDR3 nucleotides read TGTGCCAGCAGTCCAAACGTGAACATTCAGTACTTC.